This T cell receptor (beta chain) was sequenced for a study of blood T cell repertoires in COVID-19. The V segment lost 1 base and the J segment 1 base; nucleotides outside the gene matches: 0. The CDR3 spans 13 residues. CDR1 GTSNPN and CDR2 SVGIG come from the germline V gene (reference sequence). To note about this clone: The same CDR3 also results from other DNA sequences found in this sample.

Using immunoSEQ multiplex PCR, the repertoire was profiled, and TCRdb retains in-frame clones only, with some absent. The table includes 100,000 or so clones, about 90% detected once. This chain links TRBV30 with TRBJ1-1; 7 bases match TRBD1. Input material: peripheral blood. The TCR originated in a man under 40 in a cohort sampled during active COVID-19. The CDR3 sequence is CAWSGQGNTEAFF. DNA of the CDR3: TGTGCCTGGAGTGGACAGGGGAACACTGAAGCTTTCTTT.